Sequencing of this TCR beta chain was carried out in a study of long-term antiretroviral therapy in people with HIV. The wider study: Specimens dating back about a decade before the 2015 immediate-ART recommendation are the oldest included. General observations from the study: ART-treated samples gained diversity yet remained below transplant donor controls.

In regard to this clone: Its antigen is not identified.

Clinicians in the United States treated all participants with HIV. Before DNA extraction, 1-10 million cryopreserved PBMC were held in the samples. This CDR3 has 15 amino acids. CDR1 is KGHSH and CDR2 is LQKENI in the germline V gene. V shed 3 bases and J shed 2 bases, with 13 bases lying between them. The immunoSEQ assay was v3.0, run at survey level. Clones were read by immunoSEQ multiplex PCR, and TCRdb kept only the in-frame ones, dropping some. This table has about 21,000 clones, 80% to 90% appearing once. V gene TRBV18 combines with J gene TRBJ1-2; a weak D match, TRBD1 (5 bases). This TCR was recovered from a young man with HIV. The source material was unsorted PBMCs, sampled 2.1 years after starting antiretroviral therapy. Here the CDR3 reads CASSPWKGPNYGYTF. Here the CDR3 DNA reads TGTGCCAGCTCACCCTGGAAGGGGCCCAACTATGGCTACACCTTC. Drawing the rest from reference TRBV18 and TRBJ1-2, the complete variable domain is NAGVMQNPRHLVRRRGQEARLRCSPMKGHSHVYWYRQLPEEGLKFMVYLQKENIIDESGMPKERFSAEFPKEGPSILRIQQVVRGDSAAYFCASSPWKGPNYGYTFGSGTRLTVV.